Below, one T cell receptor (beta chain) is given with its context. The repertoire was sequenced with immunoSEQ multiplex PCR; TCRdb's copy has only in-frame clones and lacks some. The sample yields around 150,000 clones, nearly 90% seen once. The data belong to a study of cytotoxic CD8 clonotypes in ibrutinib-treated CLL. Study-level information: Among the patients, 10 to 11 presented as relapsed/refractory and 15 as treatment-naive; roughly 17 showed unmutated IGHV.

CDR3 length: 13 residues. The germline V and J ends were trimmed by 8 bases and 4 bases, with 12 bases remaining between them. Germline CDR1 and CDR2: SNHLY and FYNNEI. The clonotype comes from a human donor with chronic lymphocytic leukemia. Sample: PBMCs, taken at disease progression, from a patient treated with ibrutinib. The chain is built from TRBV2 and TRBJ2-1, with D unresolved. CDR3 residues: CASSRSRYNEQFF. The CDR3 nucleotides read TGTGCCAGCTCGCGCAGTAGGTACAATGAGCAGTTCTTC. The full variable domain, completed using reference TRBV2 and TRBJ2-1, is EPEVTQTPSHQVTQMGQEVILRCVPISNHLYFYWYRQILGQKVEFLVSFYNNEISEKSEIFDDQFSVERPDGSNFTLKIRSTKLEDSAMYFCASSRSRYNEQFFGPGTRLTVL.